The clone carrying this T cell receptor (beta chain) was observed a few times. In the authors' methods: Reference gene primer amplification yielded estimated nucleated cell counts. Some clones are missing from TCRdb's copy, which holds only in-frame ones; the method was immunoSEQ multiplex PCR. That table gives V, J and clone size, and the DNA gave D and trimming. This table has some 120,000 clones, more than 75% appearing once. The sample originates from a study of blood T cell repertoires in COVID-19. Study-wide background: Samples taken during acute and convalescent COVID-19 were collected in the United States, Italy and Spain. PBMCs, B-cell-depleted T cells, or T cells provided the cDNA or gDNA that made up the material.

The CDR3 has 16 residues. Trimming removed 0 bases from V and 8 bases from J; junction bases left unmatched: 10. Germline V gene sequence: CDR1 SGHRS, CDR2 YFSETQ. The chain has TRBV5-1 and TRBJ1-2, with 10 bases lining up with TRBD1. The material sequenced was peripheral blood. This clonotype was obtained from a man in his 70s with acute or convalescent COVID-19. As DNA, the CDR3 is TGCGCCAGCAGCTTGGCCGTTTTTGGACAGGGGGACGGCTACACCTTC. Its protein product is CASSLAVFGQGDGYTF.